The 24 T cell receptor beta chains in this list originate from one sample, sequenced in a study of CD8 T cells in ankylosing spondylitis. General observations from the study: Typical of ankylosing spondylitis blood, it appeared, was a TCR beta motif of roughly eight highly homologous variants.

These receptors' targets are unknown. MiXCR, applied by TCRdb to the 5' RACE reads, yields one record per CDR3 protein. The table shows 350,000 to 450,000 distinct CDR3 sequences, with roughly a quarter occurring only once. The sample taken for sequencing was blood, either unsorted or a sorted T cell fraction (not recorded which). Receptors were obtained from a male donor with ankylosing spondylitis.

V usage is TRBV29-1 and J usage is TRBJ2-5, with a possible D match to TRBD2 (5 bases). With 7 bases removed from V and 1 base from J, the gap between germline ends came to 10 bases. The V gene's germline CDR1 is SQVTM and CDR2 ANQGSEA. This CDR3 spans 12 amino acids. CDR3 sequence (DNA): TGCAGCGGAGGGCCCGCCCAAGAGACCCAGTACTTC. Translating gives CSGGPAQETQYF.

The rearrangement uses TRBV12-3 or TRBV12-4 and TRBJ1-2; D remains ambiguous. CDR3 length equals 13 residues. Trimming left V 3 bases short and J 3 bases short, with 8 bases between. CDR3 nucleotides: TGTGCCAGCAGTTTCAACGGCTACTATGGCTACACCTTC. Translating it yields CASSFNGYYGYTF.

This chain links TRBV5-1 with TRBJ2-5, with 7 bases aligning to TRBD1. The CDR3 has 16 amino acids. Germline V gene lookup returns CDR1 SGHRS and CDR2 YFSETQ. V shed 3 bases and J 4 bases; nucleotides not matched to a gene: 12. The CDR3 region is CASSSQTGRVTETQYF. CDR3 DNA: TGCGCCAGCAGCTCCCAGACAGGGCGGGTGACAGAGACCCAGTACTTC.

The J gene is TRBJ2-1, the V gene TRBV15, with TRBD2 as a possible D gene (5 bases). This CDR3 has 15 amino acids. The V end lost 0 bases, the J end lost 10 bases, and 16 bases lay between the germline ends. Germline loops: CDR1 LNHNV, CDR2 YYDKDF (reference sequence). CDR3 coding DNA: TGTGCCACCAGCAGAGATCAAGTGCGATCGGGAGAGCAGTTCTTC. Translation: CATSRDQVRSGEQFF.

This clonotype was detected only a few times. J is TRBJ2-5 and V is TRBV18; no definite D call. The CDR3 covers 13 residues. Germline CDR1 is KGHSH and CDR2 is LQKENI. Trimming removed 3 bases from V and 1 base from J, with 6 bases in between. The CDR3 region is CASSPALQETQYF. Here the CDR3 DNA reads TGTGCCAGCTCACCTGCACTCCAAGAGACCCAGTACTTC.

The rearrangement uses TRBV14 and TRBJ2-3, with TRBD2 identical over 8 bases. CDR3 size: 18 residues. With 0 bases clipped from V and 2 bases from J, the junction kept 10 bases outside the gene matches. Germline V gene data show CDR1 as SGHDN and CDR2 as FVKESK. CDR3 DNA: TGTGCCAGCAGCCAAGATGAGGGTTACGGGAGGGCCACAGATACGCAGTATTTT. Its translation: CASSQDEGYGRATDTQYF.

The rearrangement joins TRBV19 to TRBJ1-1, with 7 bases that match TRBD1. The CDR3 contains 14 residues. After removal of 8 bases from V and 1 base from J, the junction contained 7 bases not matched to a gene. Germline V CDR1 and CDR2: LNHDA, SQIVND (reference sequence). CDR3 region: CASFNRGRNTEAFF. CDR3 in DNA: TGTGCCAGTTTCAACAGGGGCAGGAACACTGAAGCTTTCTTT. Complete variable domain (other parts from reference TRBV19 and TRBJ1-1): DGGITQSPKYLFRKEGQNVTLSCEQNLNHDAMYWYRQDPGQGLRLIYYSQIVNDFQKGDIAEGYSVSREKKESFPLTVTSAQKNPTAFYLCASFNRGRNTEAFFGQGTRLTVV.

This clonotype was detected only a few times. This chain joins TRBV18 and TRBJ2-1; tentative D call: TRBD2 (5 bases). Trimming left V 5 bases short and J 5 bases short, with 10 bases between. This CDR3 region has 13 residues. Germline CDR1 and CDR2: KGHSH and LQKENI. DNA for the CDR3: TGTGCCAGCTCAAGTGCGCGGGACAATGAGCAGTTCTTC. Translation gives CASSSARDNEQFF.

The V gene is TRBV6-1, the J gene TRBJ2-7; 11 bases map to TRBD2. Germline V gene data show CDR1 as MNHNS and CDR2 as SASEGT. With V trimmed by 6 bases and J by 2 bases, 3 bases remained unmatched. This CDR3 contains 14 residues. For the CDR3, the DNA is TGTGCCAGCAGCCGGGGACTAGCGGCCTACGAGCAGTACGTC. Its protein product is CASSRGLAAYEQYV.

This clonotype was counted at least ten times. The V gene is TRBV20-1, the J gene TRBJ1-6; no reliable D call. The CDR3 is 11 amino acids. Trimming removed 6 bases at V and 13 bases at J, with 13 bases between. Germline V gene data show CDR1 as DFQATT and CDR2 as SNEGSKA (reference sequence). CDR3 loop: CSARPGMPLHF. The CDR3 region has the DNA TGCAGTGCGAGACCGGGGATGCCCCTCCACTTT.

The chain combines TRBV9 with TRBJ2-3; 11 nucleotides agree with TRBD2. The V and J ends lost 1 base and 2 bases, in that order; junction bases with no gene match: 6. The CDR3 totals 17 residues. Germline V gene sequence: CDR1 SGDLS, CDR2 YYNGEE. The CDR3 DNA reads as TGTGCCAGCAGCGTACCACCGGGACTAGCGGTCACAGATACGCAGTATTTT. Translated, it gives CASSVPPGLAVTDTQYF.

In its sample, this clonotype was seen a few times. CDR3 sequence reads: CASSFRRGSLYNEQFF. The CDR3 region has the DNA TGTGCCAGCAGCTTTCGTCGCGGGAGTTTATACAATGAGCAGTTCTTC. The chain joins TRBV7-9 to TRBJ2-1; 7 positions agree with TRBD2. J lost 4 bases, V lost 3 bases, and 9 bases had no gene match. The CDR3 is 16 amino acids. CDR1 and CDR2 (germline): SEHNR, FQNEAQ (reference sequence). The variable domain in full, with the rest retrieved from reference TRBV7-9 and TRBJ2-1, is DTGVSQNPRHKITKRGQNVTFRCDPISEHNRLYWYRQTLGQGPEFLTYFQNEAQLEKSRLLSDRFSAERPKGSFSTLEIQRTEQGDSAMYLCASSFRRGSLYNEQFFGPGTRLTVL.

This clonotype was counted between two and nine times. V usage is TRBV12-3 or TRBV12-4 and J usage is TRBJ2-2; perhaps D is TRBD1 or TRBD2 (5 bases each). This CDR3 is built from 15 residues. The V gene lost 7 bases and the J gene lost 6 bases, with 18 bases spanning the gap. The CDR3 nucleotides read TGTGCCAGCACCCCTGGGACCCTGGGACCCGGGGAGCTGTTTTTT. It translates to CASTPGTLGPGELFF.

This chain joins TRBV29-1 and TRBJ1-2; D is possibly TRBD1 (5 bases). V was trimmed by 2 bases and J by 4 bases, leaving 11 bases between them. CDR3 length: 13 residues. Germline-derived CDR1 and CDR2 are SQVTM and ANQGSEA. Here the CDR3 reads CSVERGVGYGYTF. As DNA, the CDR3 is TGCAGCGTTGAAAGAGGGGTAGGCTATGGCTACACCTTC.

The table lists this clonotype with a count of one. V usage is TRBV18 and J usage is TRBJ2-1; D might be TRBD1 or TRBD2, each matching 5 bases. V lost 10 bases and J lost 2, with 12 bases in between. Per germline, CDR1 KGHSH and CDR2 LQKENI. The CDR3 sequence is 13 residues long. CDR3 nucleotides: TGTGCCACAGCAGTGGGGGCCTACAATGAGCAGTTCTTC. This gives the protein CATAVGAYNEQFF.

The V gene is TRBV7-6, the J gene TRBJ1-1, with a weak D call TRBD1 (5 bases). Germline assignment: CDR1 SGHVS and CDR2 FNYEAQ. Trimming removed 5 bases from V and 1 base from J, with 17 bases in between. The length of the CDR3 is 16 residues. CDR3 protein: CASSLHKGRANTEAFF. The CDR3 DNA sequence: TGTGCCAGCAGCCTCCACAAGGGACGGGCGAACACTGAAGCTTTCTTT.

The sample holds a few counts of this clonotype. CDR3 coding DNA: TGTGCCAGCAGTTTCGACAGGGCTGGTCAGCCCCAGCATTTT. Its protein is CASSFDRAGQPQHF. The V gene is TRBV12-3 or TRBV12-4, the J gene TRBJ1-5, with 7 bases that match TRBD1. Losses at the gene ends were 3 bases for V and 6 bases for J; bases not matched to a gene: 5. The CDR3 contains 14 residues.

This clonotype was detected a few times. DNA of the CDR3: TGCGCCAGCAGCACCGCCCCGACTAGCGGGGACCTAGATACGCAGTATTTT. It specifies CASSTAPTSGDLDTQYF. V and J are TRBV5-1 and TRBJ2-3, with 11 bases lining up with TRBD2. Germline trimming cut 4 bases from V and 5 bases from J; bases unmatched to any gene: 12. This CDR3 contains 17 residues. Germline loops: CDR1 SGHRS, CDR2 YFSETQ.

This clonotype appeared a few times. CDR3 sequence: CSALGRKNTGELFF. The CDR3, as DNA: TGCAGTGCACTGGGACGGAAGAACACCGGGGAGCTGTTTTTT. The gene calls are TRBV20-1 and TRBJ2-2; either TRBD1 or TRBD2 may fit D (5 bases each). V was clipped by 6 bases and J by 1 base, with 12 bases between them. Per germline, CDR1 DFQATT and CDR2 SNEGSKA (reference sequence). The CDR3 runs 14 residues.

This clonotype appeared once. This chain links TRBV7-9 with TRBJ2-5, with D unclear. V was cut by 0 bases and J by 7 bases, with 15 bases left in between. Germline assignment: CDR1 SEHNR and CDR2 FQNEAQ (reference sequence). The CDR3 consists of 15 residues. CDR3 nucleotide sequence: TGTGCCAGCAGCTTAGCTTTCCTACCTGAAGGGACCCAGTACTTC. The encoded protein is CASSLAFLPEGTQYF. Supplemented by reference TRBV7-9 and TRBJ2-5, the full variable domain reads DTGVSQNPRHKITKRGQNVTFRCDPISEHNRLYWYRQTLGQGPEFLTYFQNEAQLEKSRLLSDRFSAERPKGSFSTLEIQRTEQGDSAMYLCASSLAFLPEGTQYFGPGTRLLVL.

There are a few counts of this clonotype. The chain recombines TRBV11-2 with TRBJ2-3; 9 bases match TRBD2. Trimming removed 5 bases from V and 5 bases from J; junction bases left unmatched: 11. The CDR3 runs to 16 residues. Germline lookup yields CDR1 SGHAT and CDR2 FQNNGV. DNA for the CDR3: TGTGCCAGCAGCCCCGGGTCGTTAGCGGGAGTAGATACGCAGTATTTT. Its translation is CASSPGSLAGVDTQYF. The complete variable domain, with remaining parts taken from reference TRBV11-2 and TRBJ2-3, reads EAGVAQSPRYKIIEKRQSVAFWCNPISGHATLYWYQQILGQGPKLLIQFQNNGVVDDSQLPKDRFSAERLKGVDSTLKIQPAKLEDSAVYLCASSPGSLAGVDTQYFGPGTRLTVL.

This clonotype has more than one count but fewer than ten. The rearrangement joins TRBV20-1 to TRBJ2-1; 7 positions match TRBD1. Per the germline V gene, CDR1 is DFQATT and CDR2 is SNEGSKA (reference sequence). This CDR3 contains 14 residues. The trim removed 0 bases at V and 8 bases at J, leaving 7 bases unmatched. CDR3 nucleotide sequence: TGCAGTGCTAGAGATAGGGGGCTTGTCGATGAGCAGTTCTTC. Translated, it gives CSARDRGLVDEQFF.

The chain employs TRBV7-7 and TRBJ1-4; no definite D call. The CDR3 is 15 residues long. V gave up 1 base and J gave up 3 bases, with 9 bases separating them. Germline assignment: CDR1 SSHAT and CDR2 FNYEAQ (reference sequence). The CDR3 bases are TGTGCCAGCAGCTTAGGCAGTCGAGCTAATGAAAAACTGTTTTTT. The encoded protein is CASSLGSRANEKLFF.

This clonotype turned up a few times. The chain uses TRBV7-9 and TRBJ1-1; TRBD1 might be the D (5 bases). Between the trimmed V and J ends, which lost 4 bases and 1 base, there was a span of 10 bases. Germline V lookup: CDR1 SEHNR, CDR2 FQNEAQ (reference sequence). This CDR3 has 14 amino acids. Here the CDR3 reads CASSSWGGNTEAFF. DNA for the CDR3: TGTGCCAGCAGCTCCTGGGGCGGGAACACTGAAGCTTTCTTT.